The 4 T cell receptor beta chains given below trace back to one sample, sequenced in a study of blood T cell repertoires in COVID-19. TCRdb keeps only in-frame clones here, not all; method: immunoSEQ multiplex PCR. The sample includes over 100,000 clones, 70% to 90% of them seen just once. Material for sequencing was peripheral blood. These receptors were collected from a man aged 50-59 years with active COVID-19.

The CDR3 DNA reads TGTGCCAGCAGCGAAAACCACCTCGGGACCCAGTACTTC. Protein sequence: CASSENHLGTQYF. The chain recombines TRBV7-2 with TRBJ2-5; no firm D call. Trimming took 5 bases from V and 7 from J, leaving 14 bases between them. Germline CDR1 reads SGHTA; CDR2 reads FQGNSA. The CDR3 is 13 residues long.

The chain recombines TRBV29-1 with TRBJ1-2; 9 nucleotides align to TRBD1. Trimming took 6 bases from V and 5 from J; bases not matched to a gene: 13. CDR1 SQVTM and CDR2 ANQGSEA come from the germline V gene. The CDR3 is 15 residues long. CDR3 residues: CSVTGTGRGAYGYTF. DNA of the CDR3: TGCAGCGTCACCGGGACAGGGAGGGGAGCTTATGGCTACACCTTC.

V is TRBV11-2 and J is TRBJ1-1, with D unresolved. Germline V gene lookup returns CDR1 SGHAT and CDR2 FQNNGV. The CDR3 sequence is 16 residues long. V was shortened by 8 bases and J by 3 bases, with 22 bases between the two germline ends. CDR3 sequence reads: CASYNPAVFPHTEAFF. The CDR3 bases are TGTGCCAGCTACAACCCGGCGGTTTTTCCCCACACTGAAGCTTTCTTT.

This chain links TRBV19 with TRBJ2-1; 8 nucleotides align to TRBD1. J lost 7 bases, V lost 4 bases, and 6 bases had no gene match. Germline CDR1 is LNHDA and CDR2 is SQIVND (reference sequence). The CDR3 contains 14 residues. The CDR3 bases are TGTGCCAGTAGTAGGATCTACAGGGGGAATGAGCAGTTCTTC. Its translation: CASSRIYRGNEQFF.